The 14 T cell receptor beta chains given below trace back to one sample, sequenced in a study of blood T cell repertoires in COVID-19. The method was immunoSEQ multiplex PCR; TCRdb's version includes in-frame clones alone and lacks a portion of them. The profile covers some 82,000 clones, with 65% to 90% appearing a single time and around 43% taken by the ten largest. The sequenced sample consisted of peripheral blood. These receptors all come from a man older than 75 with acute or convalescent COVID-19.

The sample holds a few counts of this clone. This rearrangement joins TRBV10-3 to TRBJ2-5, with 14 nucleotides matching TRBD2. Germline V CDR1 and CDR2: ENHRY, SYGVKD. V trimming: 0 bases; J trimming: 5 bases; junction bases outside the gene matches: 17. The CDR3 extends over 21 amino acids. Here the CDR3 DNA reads TGTGCCATCAGTGAGTCCACCGGGACTCTGGGGACTAGCGGGAGTATTGAGACCCAGTACTTC. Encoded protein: CAISESTGTLGTSGSIETQYF.

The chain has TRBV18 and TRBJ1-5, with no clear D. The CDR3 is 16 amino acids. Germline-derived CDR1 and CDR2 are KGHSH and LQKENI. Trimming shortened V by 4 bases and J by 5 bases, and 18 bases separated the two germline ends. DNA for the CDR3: TGTGCCAGCTCACGGTTGGGTCTTGGGCTCGATCAGCCCCAGCATTTT. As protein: CASSRLGLGLDQPQHF. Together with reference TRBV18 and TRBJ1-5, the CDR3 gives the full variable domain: NAGVMQNPRHLVRRRGQEARLRCSPMKGHSHVYWYRQLPEEGLKFMVYLQKENIIDESGMPKERFSAEFPKEGPSILRIQQVVRGDSAAYFCASSRLGLGLDQPQHFGDGTRLSIL.

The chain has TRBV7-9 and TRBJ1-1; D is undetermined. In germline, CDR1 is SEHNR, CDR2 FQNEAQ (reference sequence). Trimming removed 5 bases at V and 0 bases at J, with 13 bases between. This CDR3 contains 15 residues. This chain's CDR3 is CASSPWGGLNTEAFF. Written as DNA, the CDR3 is TGTGCCAGCAGCCCCTGGGGAGGGTTGAACACTGAAGCTTTCTTT.

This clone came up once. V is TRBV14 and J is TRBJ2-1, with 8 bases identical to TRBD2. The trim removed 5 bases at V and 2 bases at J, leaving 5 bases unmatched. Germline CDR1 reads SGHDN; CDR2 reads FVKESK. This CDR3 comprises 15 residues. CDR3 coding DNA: TGTGCCAGCAGCTTTCTAGCGGGCACCTACAATGAGCAGTTCTTC. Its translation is CASSFLAGTYNEQFF.

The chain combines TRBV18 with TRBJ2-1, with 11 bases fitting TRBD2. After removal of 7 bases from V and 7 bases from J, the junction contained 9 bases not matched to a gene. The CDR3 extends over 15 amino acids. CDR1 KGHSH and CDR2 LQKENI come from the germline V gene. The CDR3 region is CASYKALAGANEQFF. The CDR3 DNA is TGTGCCAGCTACAAAGCACTAGCGGGAGCAAATGAGCAGTTCTTC.

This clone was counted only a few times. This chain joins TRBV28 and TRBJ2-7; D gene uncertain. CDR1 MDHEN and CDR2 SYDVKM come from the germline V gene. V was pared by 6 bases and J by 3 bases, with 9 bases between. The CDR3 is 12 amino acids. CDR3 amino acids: CASSPNSYEQYF. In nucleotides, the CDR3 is TGTGCCAGCAGCCCTAACAGCTACGAGCAGTACTTC.

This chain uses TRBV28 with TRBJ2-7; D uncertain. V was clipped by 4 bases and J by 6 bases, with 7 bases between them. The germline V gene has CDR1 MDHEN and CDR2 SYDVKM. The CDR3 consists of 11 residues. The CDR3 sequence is CASSSLGEQYF. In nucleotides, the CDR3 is TGTGCCAGCAGTTCCCTCGGCGAGCAGTACTTC.

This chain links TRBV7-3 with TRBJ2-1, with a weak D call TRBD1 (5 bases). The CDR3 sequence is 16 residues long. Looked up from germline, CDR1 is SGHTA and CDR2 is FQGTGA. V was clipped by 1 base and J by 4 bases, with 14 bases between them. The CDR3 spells CASSLKSAAGYNEQFF. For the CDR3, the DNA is TGTGCCAGCAGCTTAAAATCGGCGGCAGGGTACAATGAGCAGTTCTTC. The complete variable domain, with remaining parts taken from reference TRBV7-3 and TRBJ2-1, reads GAGVSQTPSNKVTEKGKYVELRCDPISGHTALYWYRQSLGQGPEFLIYFQGTGAADDSGLPNDRFFAVRPEGSVSTLKIQRTERGDSAVYLCASSLKSAAGYNEQFFGPGTRLTVL.

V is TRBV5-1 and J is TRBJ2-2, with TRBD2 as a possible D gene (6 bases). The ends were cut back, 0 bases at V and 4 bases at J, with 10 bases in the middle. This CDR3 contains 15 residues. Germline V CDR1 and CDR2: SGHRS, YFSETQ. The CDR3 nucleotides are TGCGCCAGCAGCTTGGCGGAGGGTAGCACCGGGGAGCTGTTTTTT. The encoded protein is CASSLAEGSTGELFF.

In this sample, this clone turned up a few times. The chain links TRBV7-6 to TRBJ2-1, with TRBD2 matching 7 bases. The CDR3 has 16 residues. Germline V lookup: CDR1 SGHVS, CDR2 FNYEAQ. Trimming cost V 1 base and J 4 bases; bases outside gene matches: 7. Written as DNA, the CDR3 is TGTGCCAGCAGCTTAGGGCGAGCGGGGAAATACAATGAGCAGTTCTTC. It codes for CASSLGRAGKYNEQFF. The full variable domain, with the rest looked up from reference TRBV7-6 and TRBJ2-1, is GAGVSQSPRYKVTKRGQDVALRCDPISGHVSLYWYRQALGQGPEFLTYFNYEAQQDKSGLPNDRFSAERPEGSISTLTIQRTEQRDSAMYRCASSLGRAGKYNEQFFGPGTRLTVL.

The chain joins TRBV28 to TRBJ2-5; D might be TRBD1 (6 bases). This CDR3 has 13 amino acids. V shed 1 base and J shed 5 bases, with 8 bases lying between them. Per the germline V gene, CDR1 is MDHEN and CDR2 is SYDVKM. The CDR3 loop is CASSLSGVETQYF. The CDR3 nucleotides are TGTGCCAGCAGTTTATCAGGGGTTGAGACCCAGTACTTC.

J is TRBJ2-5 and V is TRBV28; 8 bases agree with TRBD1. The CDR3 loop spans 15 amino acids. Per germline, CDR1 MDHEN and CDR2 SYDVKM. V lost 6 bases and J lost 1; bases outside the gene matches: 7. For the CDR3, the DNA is TGTGCCAGCAGAAACCCACAGGGGGGCCAAGAGACCCAGTACTTC. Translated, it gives CASRNPQGGQETQYF.

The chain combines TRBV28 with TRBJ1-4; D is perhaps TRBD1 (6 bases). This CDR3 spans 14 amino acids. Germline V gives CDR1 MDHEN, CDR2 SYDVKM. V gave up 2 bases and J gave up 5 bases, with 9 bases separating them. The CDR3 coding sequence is TGTGCCAGCAGTTTAATCCAGGGGAATGAAAAACTGTTTTTT. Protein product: CASSLIQGNEKLFF.

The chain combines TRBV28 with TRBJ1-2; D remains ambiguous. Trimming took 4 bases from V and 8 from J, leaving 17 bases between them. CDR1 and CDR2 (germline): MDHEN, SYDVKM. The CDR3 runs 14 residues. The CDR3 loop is CASSSVPGMRGYTF. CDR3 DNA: TGTGCCAGCAGTTCGGTCCCTGGTATGAGAGGCTACACCTTC.